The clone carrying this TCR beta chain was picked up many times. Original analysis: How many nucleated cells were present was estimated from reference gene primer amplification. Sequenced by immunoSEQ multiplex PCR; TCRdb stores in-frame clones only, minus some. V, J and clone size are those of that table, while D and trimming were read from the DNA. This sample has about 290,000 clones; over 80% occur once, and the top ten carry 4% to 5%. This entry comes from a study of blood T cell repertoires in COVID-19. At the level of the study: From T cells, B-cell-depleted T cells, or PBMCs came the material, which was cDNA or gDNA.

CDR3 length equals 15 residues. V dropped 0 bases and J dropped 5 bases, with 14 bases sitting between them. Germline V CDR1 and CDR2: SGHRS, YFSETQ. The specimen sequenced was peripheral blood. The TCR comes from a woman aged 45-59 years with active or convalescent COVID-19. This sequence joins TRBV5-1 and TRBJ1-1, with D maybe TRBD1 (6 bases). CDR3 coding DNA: TGCGCCAGCAGCTTGGCTCTGGGGGCTGGAACTGAAGCTTTCTTT. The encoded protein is CASSLALGAGTEAFF.